Listed below are T cell receptor beta chains from one sample, sequenced in a study of blood T cell repertoires in COVID-19. The repertoire was sequenced with immunoSEQ multiplex PCR; TCRdb's copy has only in-frame clones and lacks some. The sample consists of some 300,000 clones, about 90% of them appearing once. Input material: PBMCs or T cells enriched from blood (not recorded which). These receptors were obtained from a woman aged 45-59 years who had been exposed to COVID-19. Both conserved end residues are trimmed from each CDR3. The order of the fields is CDR3 length, J gene, D gene, V gene, CDR3 protein. The D gene is left open where the match is weak.

CDR3 length: 12; J gene: TRBJ1-4; D gene: NA; V gene: TRBV3-1/TRBV3-2; CDR3 protein: ASSQLAVNEKLF
CDR3 length: 12; J gene: TRBJ1-6; D gene: NA; V gene: TRBV19; CDR3 protein: ASSIRPPEGPLH
CDR3 length: 11; J gene: TRBJ1-2; D gene: NA; V gene: TRBV12-3/TRBV12-4; CDR3 protein: ASTHGTGNGYT
CDR3 length: 13; J gene: TRBJ1-2; D gene: NA; V gene: TRBV6-5; CDR3 protein: ASSPVPTGNYGYT
CDR3 length: 14; J gene: TRBJ1-3; D gene: TRBD1; V gene: TRBV7-9; CDR3 protein: ASSPRQGSTGNTIY
CDR3 length: 11; J gene: TRBJ1-1; D gene: TRBD1; V gene: TRBV5-1; CDR3 protein: ASSAEDRGNAF
CDR3 length: 10; J gene: TRBJ2-7; D gene: NA; V gene: TRBV27; CDR3 protein: ASSSTAREQY
CDR3 length: 15; J gene: TRBJ1-2; D gene: NA; V gene: TRBV4-2; CDR3 protein: ASSHPGSGARDYGYT
CDR3 length: 13; J gene: TRBJ1-1; D gene: NA; V gene: TRBV7-2; CDR3 protein: ASSPKGGGNTEAF
CDR3 length: 13; J gene: TRBJ2-3; D gene: NA; V gene: TRBV7-9; CDR3 protein: ASSLPTPLRDTQY
CDR3 length: 14; J gene: TRBJ2-2; D gene: TRBD1; V gene: TRBV5-1; CDR3 protein: ASSLNGQGANGELF
CDR3 length: 13; J gene: TRBJ2-1; D gene: NA; V gene: TRBV20-1; CDR3 protein: SASVSGRGYNEQF
CDR3 length: 14; J gene: TRBJ1-6; D gene: NA; V gene: TRBV6-5; CDR3 protein: ASSYSGRGYNSPLH
CDR3 length: 10; J gene: TRBJ2-7; D gene: NA; V gene: TRBV10-2; CDR3 protein: ASSSTAYEQY
CDR3 length: 13; J gene: TRBJ2-2; D gene: TRBD1; V gene: TRBV19; CDR3 protein: ASSMGTANTGELF
CDR3 length: 12; J gene: TRBJ1-4; D gene: TRBD1; V gene: TRBV18; CDR3 protein: ASSPPGGSEKLF
CDR3 length: 14; J gene: TRBJ1-3; D gene: NA; V gene: TRBV10-3; CDR3 protein: AISESTPGAGNTIY
CDR3 length: 14; J gene: TRBJ2-7; D gene: NA; V gene: TRBV7-9; CDR3 protein: ASSSTYRGRAYEQY
CDR3 length: 11; J gene: TRBJ1-2; D gene: NA; V gene: TRBV30; CDR3 protein: AWTRENNYGYT
CDR3 length: 13; J gene: TRBJ2-2; D gene: TRBD1; V gene: TRBV4-1; CDR3 protein: ASSQGTGGTGELF
CDR3 length: 11; J gene: TRBJ1-1; D gene: NA; V gene: TRBV9; CDR3 protein: ASSASGRTEAF
CDR3 length: 14; J gene: TRBJ1-5; D gene: NA; V gene: TRBV7-2; CDR3 protein: ASSGSEGFRNQPQH
CDR3 length: 12; J gene: TRBJ2-1; D gene: TRBD1; V gene: TRBV5-1; CDR3 protein: ASSPGQGYNKQF
CDR3 length: 15; J gene: TRBJ1-1; D gene: TRBD1; V gene: TRBV28; CDR3 protein: ASSSKHRGHMNTEAF
CDR3 length: 12; J gene: TRBJ1-2; D gene: NA; V gene: TRBV2; CDR3 protein: ASTENQGGYGYT
CDR3 length: 12; J gene: TRBJ1-2; D gene: TRBD1; V gene: TRBV5-1; CDR3 protein: ASSLEGQVYGYT
CDR3 length: 12; J gene: TRBJ2-6; D gene: NA; V gene: TRBV30; CDR3 protein: AWSYLSGANVLT
CDR3 length: 14; J gene: TRBJ1-6; D gene: NA; V gene: TRBV27; CDR3 protein: ASSLGSRGRDSPLH
CDR3 length: 13; J gene: TRBJ2-7; D gene: TRBD2; V gene: TRBV18; CDR3 protein: ASSPPSGGFREQY
CDR3 length: 12; J gene: TRBJ2-7; D gene: TRBD1; V gene: TRBV5-1; CDR3 protein: ASSPRPGGPEQY
CDR3 length: 11; J gene: TRBJ1-5; D gene: NA; V gene: TRBV19; CDR3 protein: ASTRQGNQPQH
CDR3 length: 15; J gene: TRBJ2-3; D gene: TRBD2; V gene: TRBV5-1; CDR3 protein: ASSPRQLAGTTDTQY
CDR3 length: 8; J gene: TRBJ1-2; D gene: NA; V gene: TRBV28; CDR3 protein: ASSQDGYT
CDR3 length: 11; J gene: TRBJ1-4; D gene: NA; V gene: TRBV27; CDR3 protein: ASSFSGNEKLF
CDR3 length: 13; J gene: TRBJ1-6; D gene: TRBD1; V gene: TRBV19; CDR3 protein: ASRDRDTYNSPLH
CDR3 length: 12; J gene: TRBJ2-2; D gene: NA; V gene: TRBV1; CDR3 protein: TPVGGRNTGELF
CDR3 length: 14; J gene: TRBJ1-3; D gene: NA; V gene: TRBV18; CDR3 protein: ASSPPSAGRWNTIY
CDR3 length: 13; J gene: TRBJ1-1; D gene: NA; V gene: TRBV18; CDR3 protein: ASSEQGTLNTEAF
CDR3 length: 15; J gene: TRBJ2-7; D gene: TRBD1; V gene: TRBV19; CDR3 protein: ASSTTGTGTIPYEQY
CDR3 length: 10; J gene: TRBJ1-1; D gene: TRBD1; V gene: TRBV19; CDR3 protein: ASKAGGTEAF
CDR3 length: 11; J gene: TRBJ2-7; D gene: TRBD2; V gene: TRBV6-5; CDR3 protein: ASTPGLFYEQY
CDR3 length: 13; J gene: TRBJ1-1; D gene: TRBD1; V gene: TRBV28; CDR3 protein: ASSTIDRDAPEAF
CDR3 length: 10; J gene: TRBJ1-2; D gene: TRBD1; V gene: TRBV11-2; CDR3 protein: ASSLTGDGYT
CDR3 length: 13; J gene: TRBJ2-7; D gene: TRBD2; V gene: TRBV24-1; CDR3 protein: ATSDPGTSFGEQY
CDR3 length: 13; J gene: TRBJ1-2; D gene: TRBD1; V gene: TRBV5-6; CDR3 protein: ASSLGQGRNYGYT